This T cell receptor beta chain was found in a study of blood T cell repertoires in COVID-19. At the level of the study: Some COVID-19 samples were acute and others convalescent; all came from the United States, Italy and Spain. Sources were T cells, B-cell-depleted T cells, or PBMCs; the material itself was cDNA or gDNA.

V lost 10 bases, J lost 0 bases, and 12 bases lay in between. CDR1 and CDR2 from the germline V gene are SNHLY and FYNNEI. This CDR3 spans 14 amino acids. The authors' processing: Amplification of reference gene primers was used by the study to estimate nucleated cell counts. Data came from immunoSEQ multiplex PCR; TCRdb stores just in-frame clones and leaves some out. D and trimming come from the DNA, and the V and J calls and clone size come from that table. The sample consists of approximately 90,000 clones, roughly 91% of them appearing once. The sequence came from a woman older than 75 with acute or convalescent COVID-19. Sequencing was done on a sample of peripheral blood. The chain links TRBV2 to TRBJ2-2; possibly TRBD1 for D (5 bases). The CDR3: CATPRGSNTGELFF. The CDR3 nucleotides are TGTGCCACCCCTAGGGGATCGAACACCGGGGAGCTGTTTTTT.